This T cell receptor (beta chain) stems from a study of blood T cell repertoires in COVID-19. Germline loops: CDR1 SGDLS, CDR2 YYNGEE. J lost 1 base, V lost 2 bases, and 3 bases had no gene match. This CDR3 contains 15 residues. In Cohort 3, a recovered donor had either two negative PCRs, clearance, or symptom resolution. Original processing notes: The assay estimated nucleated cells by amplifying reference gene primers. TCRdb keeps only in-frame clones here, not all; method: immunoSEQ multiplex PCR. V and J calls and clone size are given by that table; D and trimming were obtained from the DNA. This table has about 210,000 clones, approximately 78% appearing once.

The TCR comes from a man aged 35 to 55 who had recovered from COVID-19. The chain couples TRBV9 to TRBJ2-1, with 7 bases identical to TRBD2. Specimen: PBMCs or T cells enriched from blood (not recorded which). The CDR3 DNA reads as TGTGCCAGCAGCGTCCGACTAGCATCCTACAATGAGCAGTTCTTC. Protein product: CASSVRLASYNEQFF.